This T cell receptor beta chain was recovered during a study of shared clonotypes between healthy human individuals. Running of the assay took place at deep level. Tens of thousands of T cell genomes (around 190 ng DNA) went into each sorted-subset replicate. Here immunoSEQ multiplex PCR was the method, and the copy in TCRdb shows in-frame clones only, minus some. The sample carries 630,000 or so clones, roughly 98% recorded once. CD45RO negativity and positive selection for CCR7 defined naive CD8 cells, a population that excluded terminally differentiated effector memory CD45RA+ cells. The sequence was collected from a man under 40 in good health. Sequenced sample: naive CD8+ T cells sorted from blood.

The CDR3: CASSAGTPNTGELFF. CDR3 nucleotide sequence: TGTGCCAGCAGTGCTGGGACGCCGAACACCGGGGAGCTGTTTTTT. The chain links TRBV2 to TRBJ2-2; D might be TRBD1 or TRBD2, each matching 5 bases. This CDR3 has 15 amino acids. The germline CDR1 and CDR2 sequences are SNHLY and FYNNEI. The V and J ends lost 4 bases and 0 bases respectively, with 9 bases between them.